One sample yielded the 22 T cell receptor beta chains listed below, sequenced in a study of CD8 T cells in Susac syndrome. Random hexamers were used to reverse transcribe the RNA input (0.5 to 1 ug). From the immunoSEQ multiplex PCR reads, TCRdb called clonotypes with MiXCR, one entry per CDR3 protein. The repertoire includes some 160,000 distinct CDR3 sequences, about 95% of them detected once, and about 0.15% sits in the top ten. The specimen was CD8+ T cells from PBMCs. These receptors originate from a human donor with multiple sclerosis.

J is TRBJ2-7 and V is TRBV12-3 or TRBV12-4, with D tentatively TRBD1 (6 bases). V was cut by 3 bases and J by 7 bases, with 10 bases left in between. The CDR3 is 12 residues long. The CDR3 protein is CASSFIRGEQYF. For the CDR3, the DNA is TGTGCCAGCAGTTTCATTAGGGGGGAGCAGTACTTC.

CDR3 loop: CASSQGEGRYNEQFF. The CDR3 DNA is TGTGCCAGCAGCCAAGGGGAGGGCCGGTACAATGAGCAGTTCTTC. The genes are TRBV3-1 and TRBJ2-1; TRBD2 matches 7 bases. The V and J ends lost 1 base and 4 bases, in that order; junction bases with no gene match: 4. Germline V gene data show CDR1 as LGHDT and CDR2 as YNNKEL (reference sequence). CDR3 length: 15 amino acids.

The chain recombines TRBV28 with TRBJ2-4; TRBD2 matches 11 bases. Trimming took 6 bases from V and 1 from J; bases not matched to a gene: 5. The CDR3 spans 16 residues. Germline V CDR1 and CDR2: MDHEN, SYDVKM. Here the CDR3 DNA reads TGTGCCAGCAGCCCTAGCGGGAGGAAGGCCAAAAACATTCAGTACTTC. It is translated as CASSPSGRKAKNIQYF.

CDR3 protein: CASSVEGLGNTEAFF. The CDR3 nucleotides are TGTGCCAGCAGCGTAGAAGGTCTCGGGAACACTGAAGCTTTCTTT. The chain combines TRBV9 with TRBJ1-1; no clear D. Trimming shortened V by 0 bases and J by 1 base, and 10 bases separated the two germline ends. This CDR3 has 15 residues. Germline V gene data show CDR1 as SGDLS and CDR2 as YYNGEE.

The chain is built from TRBV20-1 and TRBJ2-2, with D possibly matching TRBD1 (6 bases). V lost 6 bases to trimming and J lost 0 bases, with 20 bases between them. The germline CDR1 and CDR2 sequences are DFQATT and SNEGSKA (reference sequence). The CDR3 has 17 residues. Here the CDR3 reads CSAEHYPGDTNTGELFF. Written as DNA, the CDR3 is TGCAGTGCCGAACATTATCCAGGGGATACGAACACCGGGGAGCTGTTTTTT.

Only one count was recorded for this clonotype. The chain employs TRBV2 and TRBJ1-2; unclear D gene. Germline V gives CDR1 SNHLY, CDR2 FYNNEI. CDR3 size: 14 residues. Trimming left V 3 bases short and J 6 bases short, with 14 bases between. In DNA form, the CDR3 reads TGTGCCAGCAGTGATTCCAGGCTGCAAAATGGCTACACCTTC. Amino acids: CASSDSRLQNGYTF.

The chain couples TRBV27 to TRBJ2-7, with TRBD2 matching 11 bases. Germline assignment: CDR1 MNHEY and CDR2 SMNVEV (reference sequence). CDR3 length: 15 residues. The V gene end was trimmed by 6 bases and the J gene end by 6 bases; junction bases not matched to a gene: 10. The CDR3 loop reads CASSLGSGRAVEQYF. The CDR3, as DNA: TGTGCCAGCAGCCTGGGTAGCGGGAGGGCCGTCGAGCAGTACTTC.

The chain joins TRBV29-1 to TRBJ2-1, with D perhaps matching TRBD1 (5 bases). V was clipped by 7 bases and J by 9 bases, with 16 bases between them. The CDR3 length is 12 residues. Germline V gene data show CDR1 as SQVTM and CDR2 as ANQGSEA. The chain's CDR3 is CSAVFPRGEQFF. CDR3 DNA sequence: TGCAGCGCCGTATTTCCTAGGGGTGAGCAGTTCTTC.

The chain uses TRBV3-1 and TRBJ1-1; D remains ambiguous. Per the germline V gene, CDR1 is LGHDT and CDR2 is YNNKEL (reference sequence). Between the trimmed V and J ends, which lost 4 bases and 1 base, there was a span of 7 bases. This CDR3 comprises 13 residues. The CDR3 is CASSLAQNTEAFF. CDR3 nucleotide sequence: TGTGCCAGCAGCCTAGCCCAGAACACTGAAGCTTTCTTT.

The sample holds a few counts of this clonotype. The chain employs TRBV28 and TRBJ2-5; D call uncertain. There are 13 residues in the CDR3. V lost 5 bases, J lost 2 bases, and 9 bases lay in between. Germline loops: CDR1 MDHEN, CDR2 SYDVKM. CDR3 sequence: CASSPTLQETQYF. In DNA, the CDR3 is TGTGCCAGCAGTCCGACACTTCAAGAGACCCAGTACTTC.

V is TRBV5-1 and J is TRBJ2-1; TRBD2 might be the D (6 bases). Trimming removed 1 base at V and 7 bases at J, with 18 bases between. Looked up from germline, CDR1 is SGHRS and CDR2 is YFSETQ. The CDR3 runs to 16 residues. The CDR3 coding sequence is TGCGCCAGCAGCTTGATGGAGGGTGTCTTACGGAATGAGCAGTTCTTC. The encoded protein is CASSLMEGVLRNEQFF.

This rearrangement joins TRBV19 to TRBJ1-6; 10 nucleotides line up with TRBD1. The ends lost 3 bases at V and 9 bases at J; junction bases unmatched: 8. The CDR3 loop spans 16 amino acids. Germline V lookup: CDR1 LNHDA, CDR2 SQIVND (reference sequence). CDR3 nucleotides: TGTGCCAGTAGTATCTTGGGACGGGACAGGGGTTCACCCCTCCACTTT. Translation gives CASSILGRDRGSPLHF. The variable domain in full, with the rest retrieved from reference TRBV19 and TRBJ1-6, is DGGITQSPKYLFRKEGQNVTLSCEQNLNHDAMYWYRQDPGQGLRLIYYSQIVNDFQKGDIAEGYSVSREKKESFPLTVTSAQKNPTAFYLCASSILGRDRGSPLHFGNGTRLTVT.

The V call is TRBV20-1, the J call TRBJ2-3; D is undetermined. The germline CDR1 and CDR2 sequences are DFQATT and SNEGSKA (reference sequence). The CDR3 is 13 amino acids. Trimming pared 6 bases from V and 1 base from J, leaving 11 bases between. The CDR3 nucleotides read TGCAGTGCAATGGACGGGCGCACAGATACGCAGTATTTT. This gives the protein CSAMDGRTDTQYF.

This chain joins TRBV23-1 and TRBJ2-2, with D possibly TRBD2 on 5 matching bases. TRBV23-1 is noted as an ORF with a role that remains uncertain. The CDR3 loop spans 17 amino acids. The V end was cut by 0 bases, the J end by 4 bases, with 15 bases between. CDR3 loop: CASSQSGGDEGTGELFF. In DNA, the CDR3 is TGCGCCAGCAGTCAATCAGGAGGAGACGAGGGCACCGGGGAGCTGTTTTTT.

The chain is built from TRBV29-1 and TRBJ2-7; 7 positions agree with TRBD1. V dropped 3 bases and J dropped 0; count of bases not matched to a gene: 5. This CDR3 is 14 amino acids long. Germline-derived CDR1 and CDR2 are SQVTM and ANQGSEA. CDR3 nucleotide sequence: TGCAGCGTTGATCTGGGGACAGACTCCTACGAGCAGTACTTC. It is translated as CSVDLGTDSYEQYF.

This chain joins TRBV5-4 and TRBJ2-1; perhaps TRBD1 as D (5 bases). From germline, CDR1 is SGHNT and CDR2 YYREEE (reference sequence). CDR3 length: 13 amino acids. V was cut by 3 bases and J by 6 bases, with 10 bases left in between. DNA of the CDR3: TGTGCCAGCAGCTGGGGCTTCCGCAATGAGCAGTTCTTC. Its protein is CASSWGFRNEQFF.

V is TRBV2 and J is TRBJ2-2, with 7 nucleotides matching TRBD2. J was trimmed by 3 bases and V by 4 bases; bases with no gene match: 5. The CDR3 length is 15 residues. Germline V gene sequence: CDR1 SNHLY, CDR2 FYNNEI. This CDR3 reads CASSGGGPDTGELFF. The CDR3 DNA reads as TGTGCCAGCAGTGGGGGAGGGCCGGACACCGGGGAGCTGTTTTTT.

V is TRBV12-3 or TRBV12-4 and J is TRBJ2-3, with TRBD1 matching over 7 bases. The CDR3 covers 17 residues. Unmatched junction bases numbered 14, after V lost 2 bases and J lost 6 bases. This CDR3 is CASSLSGQPAFGDTQYF. The CDR3 DNA is TGTGCCAGCAGTTTATCGGGACAGCCAGCGTTCGGGGATACGCAGTATTTT.

The CDR3: CASSSSGTSYNEQFF. DNA for the CDR3: TGTGCCAGCAGCTCAAGCGGGACCTCCTACAATGAGCAGTTCTTC. This chain joins TRBV7-9 and TRBJ2-1, with 7 bases fitting TRBD2. Germline loops: CDR1 SEHNR, CDR2 FQNEAQ (reference sequence). CDR3 length: 15 residues. V lost 4 bases and J lost 0; bases outside the gene matches: 3.

V gene TRBV20-1 combines with J gene TRBJ2-1; the D is unclear. Germline V lookup: CDR1 DFQATT, CDR2 SNEGSKA (reference sequence). V was cut by 4 bases and J by 2 bases, with 21 bases left in between. The CDR3 loop spans 17 amino acids. CDR3: CSAIARAESQPYNEQFF. In DNA form, the CDR3 reads TGCAGTGCTATCGCCCGGGCGGAGAGCCAGCCCTACAATGAGCAGTTCTTC.

The genes are TRBV18 and TRBJ1-2, with D perhaps matching TRBD1 (5 bases). The CDR3 runs 16 residues. Trimming pared 3 bases from V and 8 bases from J, leaving 22 bases between. Germline V gene data show CDR1 as KGHSH and CDR2 as LQKENI. CDR3 in amino acids: CASSPQGVSTRGGYTF. Here the CDR3 DNA reads TGTGCCAGCTCACCCCAAGGGGTATCAACCAGAGGGGGCTACACCTTC.

The chain carries TRBV3-1 and TRBJ2-1, with 7 bases fitting TRBD2. Looked up from germline, CDR1 is LGHDT and CDR2 is YNNKEL (reference sequence). V trimming: 4 bases; J trimming: 7 bases; junction bases outside the gene matches: 7. This CDR3 is built from 14 residues. CDR3 protein: CASSPGGIANEQFF. CDR3 DNA sequence: TGTGCCAGCAGCCCCGGGGGGATCGCAAATGAGCAGTTCTTC.